One TCR beta chain is described in this entry. One entry per CDR3 protein, called by TCRdb with MiXCR from the 5' RACE reads. The table lists about 530,000 distinct CDR3 sequences, about 15% of them singletons. This sample was taken from a study of identical twins. CDR1 and CDR2 (germline): SGHTA, FQGNSA. The trim removed 5 bases at V and 5 bases at J, leaving 10 bases unmatched. The CDR3 length is 15 residues. These sequences were also reported in another study, on yellow fever vaccine responses in identical twins.

The sequence was collected from a woman aged 18-29 years in good health. V usage is TRBV7-2 and J usage is TRBJ2-7; 9 bases match TRBD1. The sequenced material came from CD4+ T cells sorted from blood. The CDR3 is CASSRTGTGPHEQYV. CDR3 DNA: TGTGCCAGCAGCCGAACCGGGACAGGGCCTCACGAGCAGTACGTC.